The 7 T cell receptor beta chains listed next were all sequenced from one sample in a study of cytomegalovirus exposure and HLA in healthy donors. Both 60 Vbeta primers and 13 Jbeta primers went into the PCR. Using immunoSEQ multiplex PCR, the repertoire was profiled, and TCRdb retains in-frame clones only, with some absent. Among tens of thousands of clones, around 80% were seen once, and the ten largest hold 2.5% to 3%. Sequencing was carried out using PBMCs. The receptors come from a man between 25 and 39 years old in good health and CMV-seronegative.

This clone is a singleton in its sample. The CDR3 loop is CASSITGGGNDEQFF. The CDR3 region has the DNA TGTGCCAGTTCCATAACGGGGGGCGGTAACGATGAGCAGTTCTTC. The rearrangement uses TRBV6-6 and TRBJ2-1, with D tentatively TRBD2 (7 bases). The germline CDR1 and CDR2 sequences are MNHNY and SVGAGI (reference sequence). CDR3 size: 15 residues. V lost 9 bases and J lost 8, with 23 bases in between.

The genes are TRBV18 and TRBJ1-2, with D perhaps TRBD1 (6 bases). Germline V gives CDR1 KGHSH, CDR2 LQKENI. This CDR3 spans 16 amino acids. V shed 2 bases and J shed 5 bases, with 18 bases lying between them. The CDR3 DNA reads TGTGCCAGCTCACCAAAACGAGGGGGTGGTGATTATGGCTACACCTTC. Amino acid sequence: CASSPKRGGGDYGYTF.

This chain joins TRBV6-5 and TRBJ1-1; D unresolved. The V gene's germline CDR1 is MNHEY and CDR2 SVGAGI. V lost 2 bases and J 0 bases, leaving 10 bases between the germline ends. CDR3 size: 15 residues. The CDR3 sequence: CASSYTVNMNTEAFF. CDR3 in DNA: TGTGCCAGCAGTTACACAGTCAATATGAACACTGAAGCTTTCTTT.

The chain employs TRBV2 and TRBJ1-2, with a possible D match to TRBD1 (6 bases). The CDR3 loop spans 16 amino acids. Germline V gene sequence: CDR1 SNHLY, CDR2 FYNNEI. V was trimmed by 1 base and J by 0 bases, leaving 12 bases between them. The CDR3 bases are TGTGCCAGCAGTGAAGGGGGGGGCGAAGCTAACTATGGCTACACCTTC. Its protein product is CASSEGGGEANYGYTF.

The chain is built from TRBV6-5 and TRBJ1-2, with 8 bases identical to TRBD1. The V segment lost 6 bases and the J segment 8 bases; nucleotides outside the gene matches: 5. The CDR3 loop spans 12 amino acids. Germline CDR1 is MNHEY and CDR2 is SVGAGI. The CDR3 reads CASSRTGNGYTF. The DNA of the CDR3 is TGTGCCAGCAGCCGGACAGGGAACGGCTACACCTTC.

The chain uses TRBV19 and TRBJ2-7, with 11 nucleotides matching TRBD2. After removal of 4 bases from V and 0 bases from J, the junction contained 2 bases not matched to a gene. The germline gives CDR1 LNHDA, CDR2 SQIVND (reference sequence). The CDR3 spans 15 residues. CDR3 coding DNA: TGTGCCAGTAGTACCCTAGCGGGGGGCTCCTACGAGCAGTACTTC. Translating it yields CASSTLAGGSYEQYF.

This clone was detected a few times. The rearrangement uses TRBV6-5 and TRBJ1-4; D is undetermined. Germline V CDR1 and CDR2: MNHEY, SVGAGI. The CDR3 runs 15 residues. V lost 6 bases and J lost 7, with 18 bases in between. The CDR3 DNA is TGTGCCAGCAGGAGATACGCCCTTACTGGTGAAAAACTGTTTTTT. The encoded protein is CASRRYALTGEKLFF.